This TCR beta chain was sequenced in a study of T cells in Graves' hyperthyroidism and ophthalmopathy. The investigators amplified TCR beta CDR3 regions from RNA transcripts. HTBI primers were the set used in a first-round RT-PCR of the TCR CDR3. TCRdb re-called the multiplex PCR reads through MiXCR, storing one row per CDR3 protein. This table holds a few hundred thousand distinct CDR3 sequences, approximately 14% found once. This CDR3 region has 14 residues. Germline V lookup: CDR1 MDHEN, CDR2 SYDVKM. Trimming shortened V by 4 bases and J by 5 bases, and 12 bases separated the two germline ends. This clonotype was counted only a few times. Source material for PBMCs was 10 ml fresh peripheral blood.

This clonotype originated in a woman aged 40 to 50 with Graves' ophthalmopathy. The chain links TRBV28 to TRBJ1-5; D might be TRBD1 (5 bases). Material for sequencing was blood. The CDR3 sequence is CASSSIGADQPQHF. In nucleotides, the CDR3 is TGTGCCAGCAGTTCCATCGGGGCAGATCAGCCCCAGCATTTT. Using reference TRBV28 and TRBJ1-5 for the parts outside the CDR3, the full variable domain is DVKVTQSSRYLVKRTGEKVFLECVQDMDHENMFWYRQDPGLGLRLIYFSYDVKMKEKGDIPEGYSVSREKKERFSLILESASTNQTSMYLCASSSIGADQPQHFGDGTRLSIL.